The entry below gives a single TCR beta chain sequence along with its context. V shed 6 bases, J shed 4 bases, and the junction held 10 bases outside the gene matches. CDR1 and CDR2 from the germline V gene are ENHRY and SYGVKD. This CDR3 is 16 amino acids long. This sample is drawn from a study of blood T cell repertoires in COVID-19. Across the study: T cells, B-cell-depleted T cells, or PBMCs supplied cDNA or gDNA.

Sequencing used immunoSEQ multiplex PCR; TCRdb keeps in-frame clones, though not all of them. This table holds some 66,000 clones, 88% found once. This receptor was obtained from a woman in her fifties or sixties with acute or convalescent COVID-19. V is TRBV10-3 and J is TRBJ1-2; 11 nucleotides align to TRBD1. Specimen: peripheral blood. For the CDR3, the DNA is TGTGCCATCAGCCCCGGGACAGGGGGGTACGGCTATGGCTACACCTTC. It translates to CAISPGTGGYGYGYTF.